This is a list of T cell receptor beta chains from one sample in a study of blood T cell repertoires in COVID-19. Method: immunoSEQ multiplex PCR; TCRdb's copy keeps in-frame clones and lacks some. The table has about 30,000 clones, under 85% seen once. The sequencing input was peripheral blood. The source of these receptors is a woman between 65 and 79 years old with active or convalescent COVID-19. CDR3s include the opening cysteine and the closing phenylalanine or tryptophan. A D gene is named only where the DNA matches it firmly. Clone size is shown for a subset of rows, as once, few, many or a class of expanded clone.

d_call	j_call	v_call	clone_size	cdr3_aa	cdr3_nt
TRBD2	TRBJ2-7	TRBV10-3	.	CAISEAGSGRSHEQYF	TGTGCCATCAGTGAGGCGGGGAGCGGGAGGAGCCACGAGCAGTACTTC
.	TRBJ1-1	TRBV6-5	.	CASTVPAGDTEAFF	TGTGCCAGCACTGTCCCCGCGGGAGACACTGAAGCTTTCTTT
.	TRBJ2-3	TRBV24-1	few	CATMGSRETDTQYF	TGTGCCACCATGGGGTCCAGGGAAACAGATACGCAGTATTTT
TRBD2	TRBJ2-3	TRBV7-2	.	CASSLASGTSGSRSSDTQYF	TGTGCCAGCAGCTTAGCGAGCGGGACTAGCGGGAGTAGATCGTCAGATACGCAGTATTTT
.	TRBJ1-3	TRBV5-1	once	CASSFWGQNSGNTIYF	TGCGCCAGCAGCTTTTGGGGACAAAACTCTGGAAACACCATATATTTT
.	TRBJ2-7	TRBV9	few	CASSVGSGERYEQYF	TGTGCCAGCAGCGTAGGGTCAGGGGAACGGTACGAGCAGTACTTC
.	TRBJ2-7	TRBV12-3/TRBV12-4	few	CASSFHYEQYF	TGTGCCAGCAGTTTCCACTACGAGCAGTACTTC
TRBD1	TRBJ2-7	TRBV5-1	.	CASSSTGGSYEQYF	TGCGCCAGCAGCTCAACAGGGGGCAGCTACGAGCAGTACTTC
.	TRBJ2-3	TRBV7-2	.	CASSSPRISTDTQYF	TGTGCCAGCAGCTCCCCTAGGATCAGCACAGATACGCAGTATTTT
.	TRBJ2-2	TRBV19	.	CASRERPGELFF	TGTGCCAGTCGGGAAAGACCCGGGGAGCTGTTTTTT
.	TRBJ1-2	TRBV6-5	.	CASSYEGGLGYTF	TGTGCCAGCAGTTACGAGGGGGGGCTGGGCTACACCTTC
TRBD1	TRBJ2-7	TRBV5-1	.	CASSLGSPRGQGSYEQYF	TGCGCCAGCAGCTTGGGATCCCCCCGGGGACAGGGGTCCTACGAGCAGTACTTC
TRBD1	TRBJ1-5	TRBV20-1	.	CSTDRGQPQHF	TGCAGTACCGACAGGGGACAGCCCCAGCATTTT
TRBD1	TRBJ1-6	TRBV19	.	CASNAQGRSPLHF	TGTGCCAGTAACGCACAGGGGCGTTCACCCCTCCACTTT
.	TRBJ1-6	TRBV12-3/TRBV12-4	.	CASSYGFSPLHF	TGTGCCAGCAGCTACGGTTTTTCACCCCTCCACTTT
TRBD2	TRBJ2-1	TRBV7-8	.	CASSSTLAGGTNEQFF	TGTGCCAGCAGCTCGACTCTAGCGGGGGGGACCAATGAGCAGTTCTTC
TRBD2	TRBJ2-1	TRBV29-1	.	CSGRSSGIGEQFF	TGCAGCGGGAGATCTAGCGGGATTGGTGAGCAGTTCTTC
.	TRBJ2-5	TRBV7-2	.	CASSLAGQGILVTQYF	TGTGCCAGCAGCTTAGCTGGGCAGGGAATTTTAGTGACCCAGTACTTC
.	TRBJ2-7	TRBV5-1	.	CASSPQVTGSSYEQYF	TGCGCCAGCAGCCCGCAAGTAACAGGGAGCTCCTACGAGCAGTACTTC
.	TRBJ2-1	TRBV5-1	.	CASSSPTRIVQFF	TGCGCCAGCAGCTCCCCGACCAGGATAGTGCAGTTCTTC
.	TRBJ2-2	TRBV11-3	.	CASSLRENTGELFF	TGTGCCAGCAGCTTAAGAGAGAACACCGGGGAGCTGTTTTTT
TRBD1	TRBJ1-4	TRBV25-1	.	CASSKAGTGNEKLFF	TGTGCCAGCAGTAAAGCCGGGACAGGAAATGAAAAACTGTTTTTT
.	TRBJ1-2	TRBV6-5	.	CASAEAFNYGYTF	TGTGCCAGCGCAGAGGCTTTTAACTATGGCTACACCTTC
TRBD2	TRBJ2-7	TRBV5-6	.	CASSSGLAGGQSSYEQYF	TGTGCCAGCAGTTCCGGACTAGCGGGAGGGCAAAGCTCCTACGAGCAGTACTTC
.	TRBJ1-1	TRBV18	once	CASSPRSGQPNTEAFF	TGTGCCAGCTCACCAAGATCTGGGCAGCCGAACACTGAAGCTTTCTTT
TRBD1	TRBJ1-1	TRBV25-1	.	CASSRPGTVNTEAFF	TGTGCCAGCAGTAGACCCGGGACAGTGAACACTGAAGCTTTCTTT
.	TRBJ2-5	TRBV7-2	.	CASSRQKETQYF	TGTGCCAGCAGCCGACAGAAAGAGACCCAGTACTTC
.	TRBJ1-3	TRBV18	.	CASYQVWTATGNTIYF	TGTGCCAGCTACCAGGTCTGGACAGCTACTGGAAACACCATATATTTT
TRBD1	TRBJ2-5	TRBV7-7	.	CASSPGTGGLQETQYF	TGTGCTAGCAGCCCCGGGACAGGGGGCCTCCAAGAGACCCAGTACTTC
.	TRBJ2-1	TRBV29-1	.	CSVDGVKQGYGDNEQFF	TGCAGCGTTGACGGGGTGAAACAGGGCTACGGCGACAATGAGCAGTTCTTC
.	TRBJ1-4	TRBV27	.	CASSFGGREKLFF	TGTGCCAGCAGTTTTGGGGGCAGGGAAAAACTGTTTTTT
.	TRBJ1-4	TRBV19	few	CASSIDSQTNEKLFF	TGTGCCAGTAGTATAGATTCGCAGACTAATGAAAAACTGTTTTTT
.	TRBJ2-7	TRBV5-5	.	CASSLDGGGGYEQYF	TGTGCCAGCAGCTTGGATGGGGGAGGGGGCTACGAGCAGTACTTC
.	TRBJ2-7	TRBV28	.	CASRTGSYEQYF	TGTGCCAGCAGGACTGGGTCCTACGAGCAGTACTTC
.	TRBJ2-3	TRBV28	once	CASSPGGDSTDTQYF	TGTGCCAGCAGTCCGGGCGGGGACAGCACAGATACGCAGTATTTT
.	TRBJ2-7	TRBV21-1	.	CASSKAAEEYEQYF	TGTGCCAGCAGCAAAGCGGCAGAGGAATACGAGCAGTACTTC
TRBD1	TRBJ2-7	TRBV23-1	once	CASSQSKDRQAYEQYF	TGCGCCAGCAGTCAATCGAAGGACAGGCAAGCCTACGAGCAGTACTTC
.	TRBJ2-3	TRBV28	.	CASGRRNRRTDTQYF	TGTGCCAGTGGGAGGCGAAACAGGAGGACAGATACGCAGTATTTT
TRBD1	TRBJ2-5	TRBV29-1	.	CSVEGQGAMRVRRTQYF	TGCAGCGTTGAAGGCCAGGGGGCTATGAGGGTTAGACGGACCCAGTACTTC
.	TRBJ2-2	TRBV6-2/TRBV6-3	.	CASSYSMGGTGELFF	TGTGCCAGCAGTTACTCGATGGGAGGAACCGGGGAGCTGTTTTTT
TRBD1	TRBJ2-3	TRBV7-3	.	CASSLTGKTDTQYF	TGTGCCAGCAGCTTGACAGGGAAGACAGATACGCAGTATTTT
TRBD2	TRBJ2-7	TRBV7-2	.	CASSAQRTSGRRVHEQYF	TGTGCCAGCAGCGCACAGAGAACTAGCGGGCGGCGCGTCCACGAGCAGTACTTC
TRBD1	TRBJ1-4	TRBV27	few	CASSFGRWGTGGEKLFF	TGTGCCAGCAGTTTTGGGCGATGGGGGACAGGCGGTGAAAAACTGTTTTTT
.	TRBJ1-5	TRBV24-1	.	CATSSGGSPNQPQHF	TGTGCCACCAGTTCGGGGGGCTCACCCAATCAGCCCCAGCATTTT
TRBD1	TRBJ1-1	TRBV2	.	CASTPSRQGAEAFF	TGTGCCAGCACCCCTTCGAGACAGGGGGCTGAAGCTTTCTTT